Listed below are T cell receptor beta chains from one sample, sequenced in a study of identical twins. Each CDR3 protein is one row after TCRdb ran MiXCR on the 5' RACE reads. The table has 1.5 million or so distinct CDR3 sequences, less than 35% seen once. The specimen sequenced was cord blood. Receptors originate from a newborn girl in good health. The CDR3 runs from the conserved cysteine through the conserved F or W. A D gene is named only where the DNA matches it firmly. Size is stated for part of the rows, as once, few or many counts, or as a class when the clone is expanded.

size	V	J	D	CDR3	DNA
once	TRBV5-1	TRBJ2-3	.	CASSALGGPRTDTRYF	TGCGCCAGCAGCGCCCTGGGGGGCCCCCGCACAGATACGCGGTATTTT
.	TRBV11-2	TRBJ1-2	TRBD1	CASSLGPTGEGYTF	TGTGCCAGCAGCTTAGGTCCGACAGGGGAAGGCTACACCTTC
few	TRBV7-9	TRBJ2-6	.	CASSLGGRTFSGANVLTF	TGTGCCAGCAGCTTAGGCGGACGGACCTTCTCTGGGGCCAACGTCCTGACTTTC
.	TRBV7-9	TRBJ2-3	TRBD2	CASSTSGRAGNTQYF	TGTGCCAGCAGCACTAGCGGGAGGGCCGGTAATACGCAGTATTTT
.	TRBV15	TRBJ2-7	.	CATSRESSSYNEQYF	TGTGCCACCAGCAGAGAAAGTTCCTCCTACAATGAGCAGTACTTC
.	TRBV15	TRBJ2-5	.	CATSPRFGEQYF	TGTGCCACCAGCCCGCGCTTTGGTGAGCAGTACTTC
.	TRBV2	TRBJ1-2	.	CASAYPGQHYGYTF	TGTGCCAGCGCATACCCGGGTCAGCACTATGGCTACACCTTC
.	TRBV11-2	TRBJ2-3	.	CASSLGLDDTQYF	TGTGCCAGCAGCTTAGGACTAGACGATACGCAGTATTTT
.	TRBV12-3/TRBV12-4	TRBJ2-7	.	CASMIWGREQYF	TGTGCCAGCATGATATGGGGGAGGGAGCAGTACTTC
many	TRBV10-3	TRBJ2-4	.	CAISEGSVAKNIQYF	TGTGCCATCAGTGAAGGGTCGGTCGCCAAAAACATTCAGTACTTC
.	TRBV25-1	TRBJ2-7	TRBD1	CASSPWDRDEQYF	TGTGCCAGCAGTCCTTGGGACAGGGACGAGCAGTACTTC
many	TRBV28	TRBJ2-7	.	CASSPGVSYEQYF	TGTGCCAGCAGTCCAGGGGTCTCCTACGAGCAGTACTTC
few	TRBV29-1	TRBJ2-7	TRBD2	CSAATDGREQYF	TGCAGCGCCGCGACAGACGGGAGGGAGCAGTACTTC
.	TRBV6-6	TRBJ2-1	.	CASSPVGPYNEQFF	TGTGCCAGCAGCCCAGTGGGCCCATACAATGAGCAGTTCTTC
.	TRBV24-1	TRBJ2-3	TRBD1	CATSDRQGRTQYF	TGTGCCACCAGTGACCGACAGGGGCGCACGCAGTATTTT
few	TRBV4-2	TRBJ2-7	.	CASSQFTGTHYEQYF	TGTGCCAGCAGCCAGTTTACCGGGACCCATTACGAGCAGTACTTC
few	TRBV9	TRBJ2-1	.	CASSVGGGAAYNEQFF	TGTGCCAGCAGCGTAGGTGGGGGGGCGGCCTACAATGAGCAGTTCTTC
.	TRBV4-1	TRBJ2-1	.	CASSQGLSVNEQFF	TGCGCCAGCAGCCAAGGTTTAAGCGTTAATGAGCAGTTCTTC
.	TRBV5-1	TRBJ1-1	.	CASSLEGYGGEAFF	TGCGCCAGCAGCTTGGAGGGGTACGGGGGTGAAGCTTTCTTT
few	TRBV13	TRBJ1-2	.	CASSLRDGRFYGYTF	TGTGCCAGCAGCTTGCGAGACGGACGATTCTATGGCTACACCTTC
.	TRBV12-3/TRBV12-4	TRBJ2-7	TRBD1	CASSPRGTGIYEQYF	TGTGCCAGCAGCCCAAGGGGGACAGGGATCTACGAGCAGTACTTC
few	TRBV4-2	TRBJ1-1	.	CASSQQGDRVLNTEAFF	TGTGCCAGCAGCCAACAGGGTGATAGGGTGTTGAACACTGAAGCTTTCTTT
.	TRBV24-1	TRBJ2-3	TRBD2	CAIGTTSTDTQYF	TGTGCCATTGGGACTACTAGCACAGATACGCAGTATTTT
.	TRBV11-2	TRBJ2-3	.	CASSEGGRGTTDTQYF	TGTGCCAGCAGCGAGGGAGGACGGGGAACCACAGATACGCAGTATTTT
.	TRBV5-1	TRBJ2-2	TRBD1	CASSSEGATGELFF	TGCGCCAGCAGCTCCGAGGGGGCTACCGGGGAGCTGTTTTTT
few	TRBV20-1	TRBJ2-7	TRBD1	CSARPRDRESEQYF	TGCAGTGCTAGACCCCGGGACAGGGAAAGCGAGCAGTACTTC
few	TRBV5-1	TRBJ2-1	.	CASSVIYNEQFF	TGCGCCAGCAGCGTTATCTACAATGAGCAGTTCTTC
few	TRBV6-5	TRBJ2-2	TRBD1	CASNLAGTGKTGELFF	TGTGCCAGCAACCTAGCCGGGACAGGGAAGACCGGGGAGCTGTTTTTT
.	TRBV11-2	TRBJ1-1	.	CASSLDLIYRAAEAFF	TGTGCCAGCAGCTTAGATCTGATCTACAGGGCGGCTGAAGCTTTCTTT
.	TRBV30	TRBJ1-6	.	CAWSGGVGRENGSPLHF	TGTGCCTGGAGTGGCGGTGTGGGCAGGGAGAATGGTTCACCCCTCCACTTT
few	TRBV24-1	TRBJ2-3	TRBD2	CATSDSLAGGLTDTQYF	TGTGCCACCAGCGATTCACTAGCGGGAGGCCTCACAGATACGCAGTATTTT
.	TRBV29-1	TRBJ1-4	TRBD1	CSVILQGAWVATNEKLFF	TGCAGCGTGATCCTACAGGGGGCGTGGGTAGCAACTAATGAAAAACTGTTTTTT
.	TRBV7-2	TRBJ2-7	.	CTSSLVSYEQYF	TGTACCAGCAGCTTAGTTTCCTACGAGCAGTACTTC
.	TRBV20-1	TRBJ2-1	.	CSALPAYNEQFF	TGCAGTGCCCTCCCGGCCTACAATGAGCAGTTCTTC
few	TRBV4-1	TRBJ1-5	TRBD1	CASSHRDRGQPQHF	TGCGCCAGCAGCCACCGGGACAGGGGGCAGCCCCAGCATTTT
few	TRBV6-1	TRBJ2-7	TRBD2	CASSYGLASNYEQYF	TGTGCCAGCAGCTACGGACTAGCGAGTAACTACGAGCAGTACTTC
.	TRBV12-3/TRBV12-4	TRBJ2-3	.	CASRYSGSSADMQYF	TGTGCCAGCAGATATAGCGGCAGCAGCGCAGATATGCAGTATTTT
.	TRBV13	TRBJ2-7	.	CASSLGLRLDYNEQYF	TGTGCCAGCAGCTTAGGCCTGCGACTGGATTACAATGAGCAGTACTTC
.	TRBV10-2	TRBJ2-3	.	CASSEWSSGTDTQYF	TGCGCCAGCAGTGAGTGGTCTAGCGGCACAGATACGCAGTATTTT
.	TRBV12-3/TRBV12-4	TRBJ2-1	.	CASSWPGAHYNEQFF	TGTGCCAGCAGTTGGCCAGGAGCGCACTACAATGAGCAGTTCTTC
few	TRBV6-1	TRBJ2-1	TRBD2	CASSHAGGQYNEQFF	TGTGCCAGCAGCCACGCGGGGGGCCAATACAATGAGCAGTTCTTC
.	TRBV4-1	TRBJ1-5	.	CASSQEMRNQPQHF	TGCGCCAGCAGCCAAGAGATGAGGAATCAGCCCCAGCATTTT
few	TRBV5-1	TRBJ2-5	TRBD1	CASCRGQGTRGVQETQYF	TGCGCCAGCTGCAGGGGACAGGGGACTAGAGGGGTCCAAGAGACCCAGTACTTC
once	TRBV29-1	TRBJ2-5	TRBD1	CSAEGRGWQETQYF	TGCAGCGCTGAAGGCAGGGGGTGGCAAGAGACCCAGTACTTC
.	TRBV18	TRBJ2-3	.	CASSPDRQIRTDTQYF	TGTGCCAGCTCACCAGACAGACAGATTCGCACAGATACGCAGTATTTT
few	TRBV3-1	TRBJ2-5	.	CASSPAGWSNSQETQYF	TGTGCCAGCAGCCCTGCAGGATGGTCGAATTCTCAAGAGACCCAGTACTTC
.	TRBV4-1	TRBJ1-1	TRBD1	CASSQEGTGQRGAFF	TGCGCCAGCAGCCAAGAAGGGACAGGGCAAAGAGGAGCTTTCTTT
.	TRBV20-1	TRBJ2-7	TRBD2	CSATGLAGKAYEQYF	TGCAGTGCTACCGGACTAGCGGGGAAAGCCTACGAGCAGTACTTC
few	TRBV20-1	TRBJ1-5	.	CSARDQGLSQPQHF	TGCAGTGCTAGAGATCAGGGCCTTAGTCAGCCCCAGCATTTT